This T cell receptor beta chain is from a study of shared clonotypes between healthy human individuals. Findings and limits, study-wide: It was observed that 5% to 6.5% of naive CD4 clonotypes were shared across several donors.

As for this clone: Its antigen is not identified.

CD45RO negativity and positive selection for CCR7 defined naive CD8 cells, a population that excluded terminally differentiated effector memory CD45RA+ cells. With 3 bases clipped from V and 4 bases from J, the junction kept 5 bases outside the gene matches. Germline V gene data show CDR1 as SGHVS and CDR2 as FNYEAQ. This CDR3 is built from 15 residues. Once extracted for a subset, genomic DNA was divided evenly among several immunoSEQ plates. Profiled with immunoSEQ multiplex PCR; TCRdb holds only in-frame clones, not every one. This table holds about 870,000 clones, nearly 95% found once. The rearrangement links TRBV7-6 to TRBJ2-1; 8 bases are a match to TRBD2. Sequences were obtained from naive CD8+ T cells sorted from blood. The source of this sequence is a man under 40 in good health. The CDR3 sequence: CASSFSGSVYNEQFF. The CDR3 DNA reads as TGTGCCAGCAGCTTCAGCGGGAGTGTATACAATGAGCAGTTCTTC.